This T cell receptor (beta chain) came from a study of shared clonotypes between healthy human individuals. On this clone itself: Its antigen is still unknown.

The method was immunoSEQ multiplex PCR; TCRdb's version includes in-frame clones alone and lacks a portion of them. The sample contains about 480,000 clones, 60% to 85% of which appear only once. The study's findings and limits: Clonotype sharing across donors was expected to vary with sequencing depth. It was only blood that was sampled, and tissue repertoires likely differ.

The CDR3 consists of 16 residues. V was pared by 0 bases and J by 0 bases, with 3 bases of the junction left unmatched. The V gene's germline CDR1 is SGHDT and CDR2 YYEEEE. Healthy HIV-negative adults with no recent acute infections or vaccinations were recruited as donors. The source is a woman in her thirties or forties in good health. Some clones in this sample may be carry-over from other donors' samples. Material: PBMCs. The chain employs TRBV5-6 and TRBJ2-3, with 8 nucleotides matching TRBD2. The CDR3 loop is CASSLAGRGSTDTQYF. The CDR3 DNA is TGTGCCAGCAGCTTGGCCGGGAGGGGGAGCACAGATACGCAGTATTTT.